This T cell receptor (beta chain) was observed in a study of cytomegalovirus exposure and HLA in healthy donors. CDR3 length: 14 amino acids. The germline V gene has CDR1 SGHNT and CDR2 YYREEE (reference sequence). V was cut by 2 bases and J by 4 bases, with 12 bases left in between. Study observations and caveats: A list of 164 TCR beta chains associated with cytomegalovirus was given.

Amplification used 60 Vbeta primers and 13 Jbeta primers. Profiling relied on immunoSEQ multiplex PCR, and the TCRdb table lists in-frame clones only, not all of them. The sample lists roughly 100,000 clones; 60% to 80% were seen once. With regard to this clone: Its cognate antigen is unknown.

Sequencing input: PBMCs. The V gene is TRBV5-4, the J gene TRBJ1-1; unclear D gene. The receptor was derived from a male donor in good health and CMV-seropositive. The CDR3: CASSLPKGGTEAFF. In DNA form, the CDR3 reads TGTGCCAGCAGCTTACCCAAGGGAGGCACTGAAGCTTTCTTT.